This T cell receptor (beta chain) stems from a study of CD8 T cells in ankylosing spondylitis. General study results and limits: As reported, disease-linked clones showed significant enrichment in matched ankylosing spondylitis synovial fluid. Previously reported in reactive arthritis synovial fluid and blood were some of the motif variants. The authors found the disease-linked clones to be CD8+ and relatively rare in peripheral blood. Ankylosing spondylitis blood appeared to be characterized by a TCR beta motif of 8 or 9 highly homologous variants.

Library preparation for TCR beta used quantitative 5'-RACE with molecular barcodes. TCRdb independently ran MiXCR on the 5' RACE reads; one entry per CDR3 protein. The sample has 700,000 to 1,000,000 distinct CDR3 sequences, about an eighth seen once. Trimming cost V 6 bases and J 8 bases; bases outside gene matches: 9. Germline V gene lookup returns CDR1 SGHKS and CDR2 YYEKEE (reference sequence). This CDR3 contains 13 residues. This clonotype was picked up a small number of times. Its antigen is not identified. The V and J genes are TRBV5-5 and TRBJ1-2; 8 bases match TRBD1. This sequence was found in a male donor with ankylosing spondylitis. Input material: blood, either unsorted or a sorted T cell fraction (not recorded which). CDR3 sequence: CASTLQGAVGYTF. The CDR3 DNA follows: TGTGCCAGCACTCTTCAGGGGGCTGTCGGCTACACCTTC.